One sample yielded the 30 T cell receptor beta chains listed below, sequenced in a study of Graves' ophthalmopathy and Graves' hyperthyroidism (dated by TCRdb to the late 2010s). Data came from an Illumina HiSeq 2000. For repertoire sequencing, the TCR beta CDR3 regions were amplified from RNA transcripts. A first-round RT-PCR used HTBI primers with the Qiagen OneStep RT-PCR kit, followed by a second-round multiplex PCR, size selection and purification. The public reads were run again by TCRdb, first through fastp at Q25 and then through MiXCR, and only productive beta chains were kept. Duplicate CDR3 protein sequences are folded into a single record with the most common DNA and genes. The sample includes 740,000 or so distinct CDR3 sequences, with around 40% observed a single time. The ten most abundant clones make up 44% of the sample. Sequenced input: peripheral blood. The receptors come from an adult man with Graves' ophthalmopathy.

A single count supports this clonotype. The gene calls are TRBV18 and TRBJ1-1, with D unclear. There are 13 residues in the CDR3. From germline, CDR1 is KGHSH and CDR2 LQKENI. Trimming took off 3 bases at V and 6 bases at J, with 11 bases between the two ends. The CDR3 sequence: CASSPSKGAEAFF. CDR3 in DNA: TGTGCCAGCTCACCTTCTAAGGGCGCTGAAGCTTTCTTT. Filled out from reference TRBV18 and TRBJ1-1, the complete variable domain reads NAGVMQNPRHLVRRRGQEARLRCSPMKGHSHVYWYRQLPEEGLKFMVYLQKENIIDESGMPKERFSAEFPKEGPSILRIQQVVRGDSAAYFCASSPSKGAEAFFGQGTRLTVV.

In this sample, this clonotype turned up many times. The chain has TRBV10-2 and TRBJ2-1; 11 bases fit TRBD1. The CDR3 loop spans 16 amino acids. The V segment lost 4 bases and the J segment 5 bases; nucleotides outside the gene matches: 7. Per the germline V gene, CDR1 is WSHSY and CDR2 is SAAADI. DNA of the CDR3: TGCGCCAGCAGTGTATGGGGACAGGGGGGGGACAATGAGCAGTTCTTC. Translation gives CASSVWGQGGDNEQFF.

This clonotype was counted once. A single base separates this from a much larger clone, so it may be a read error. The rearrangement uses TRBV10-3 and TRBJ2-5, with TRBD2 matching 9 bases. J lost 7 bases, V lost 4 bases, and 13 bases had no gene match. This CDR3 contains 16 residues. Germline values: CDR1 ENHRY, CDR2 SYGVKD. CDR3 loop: CAISAQLAGPSGTQYF. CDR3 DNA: TGTGCCATCAGTGCTCAACTAGCGGGTCCATCAGGGACCCAGTACTTC.

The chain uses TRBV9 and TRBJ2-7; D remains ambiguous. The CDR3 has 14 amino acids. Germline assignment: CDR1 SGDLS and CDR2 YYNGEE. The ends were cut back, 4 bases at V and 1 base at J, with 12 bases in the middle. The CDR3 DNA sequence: TGTGCCAGCAGCCAAGCCGGATTTTCCTACGAGCAGTACTTC. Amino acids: CASSQAGFSYEQYF.

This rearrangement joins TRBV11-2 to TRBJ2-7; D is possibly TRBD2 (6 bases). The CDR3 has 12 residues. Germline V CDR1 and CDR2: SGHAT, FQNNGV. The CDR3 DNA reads TGTGCCAGCAGCTTAATAGCCGGGAGTTTGTTCGTC. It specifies CASSLIAGSLFV.

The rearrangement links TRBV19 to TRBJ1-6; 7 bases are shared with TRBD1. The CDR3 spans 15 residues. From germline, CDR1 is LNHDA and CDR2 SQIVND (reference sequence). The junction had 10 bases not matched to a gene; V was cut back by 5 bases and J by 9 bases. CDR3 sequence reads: CASSPQGQRGSPLHF. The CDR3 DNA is TGTGCCAGTAGTCCACAGGGACAGAGGGGTTCACCCCTCCACTTT.

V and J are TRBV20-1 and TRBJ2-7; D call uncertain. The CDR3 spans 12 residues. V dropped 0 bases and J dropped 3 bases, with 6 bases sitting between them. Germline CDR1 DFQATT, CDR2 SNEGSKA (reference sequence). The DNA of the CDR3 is TGCAGTGCTAGAGAGCAGTACTACGAGCAGTACTTC. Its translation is CSAREQYYEQYF.

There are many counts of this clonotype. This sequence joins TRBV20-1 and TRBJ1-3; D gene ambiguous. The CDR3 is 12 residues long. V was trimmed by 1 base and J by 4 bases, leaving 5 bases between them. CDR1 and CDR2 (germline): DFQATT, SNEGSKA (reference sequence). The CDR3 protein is CSARVVGNTIYF. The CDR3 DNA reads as TGCAGTGCTAGAGTCGTCGGAAACACCATATATTTT.

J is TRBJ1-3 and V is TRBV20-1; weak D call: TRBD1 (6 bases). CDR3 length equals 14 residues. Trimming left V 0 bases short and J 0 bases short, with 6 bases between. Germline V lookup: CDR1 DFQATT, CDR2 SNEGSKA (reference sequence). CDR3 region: CSAREGGSGNTIYF. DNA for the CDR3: TGCAGTGCTAGAGAAGGGGGCTCTGGAAACACCATATATTTT.

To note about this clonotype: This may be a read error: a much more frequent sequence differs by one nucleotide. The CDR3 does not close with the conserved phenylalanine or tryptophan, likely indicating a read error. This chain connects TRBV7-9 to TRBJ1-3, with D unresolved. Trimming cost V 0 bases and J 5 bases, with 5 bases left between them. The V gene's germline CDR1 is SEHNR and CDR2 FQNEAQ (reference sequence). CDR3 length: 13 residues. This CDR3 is CASSLAARNTIYL. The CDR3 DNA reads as TGTGCCAGCAGCTTAGCGGCTAGAAACACCATATATCTT.

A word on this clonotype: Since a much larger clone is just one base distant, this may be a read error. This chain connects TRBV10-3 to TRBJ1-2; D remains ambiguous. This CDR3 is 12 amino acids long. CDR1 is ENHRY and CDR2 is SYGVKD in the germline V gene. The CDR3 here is CASSEGLVGYTF. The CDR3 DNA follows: TGTGCCAGCAGTGAAGGTTTAGTAGGCTACACCTTC.

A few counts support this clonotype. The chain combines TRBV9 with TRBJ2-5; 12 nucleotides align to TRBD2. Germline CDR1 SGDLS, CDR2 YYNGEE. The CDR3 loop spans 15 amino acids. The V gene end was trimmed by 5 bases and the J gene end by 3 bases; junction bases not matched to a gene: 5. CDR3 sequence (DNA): TGTGCCAGCAGTTCTCCTAGCGGGAGGGAAGAGACCCAGTACTTC. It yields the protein CASSSPSGREETQYF.

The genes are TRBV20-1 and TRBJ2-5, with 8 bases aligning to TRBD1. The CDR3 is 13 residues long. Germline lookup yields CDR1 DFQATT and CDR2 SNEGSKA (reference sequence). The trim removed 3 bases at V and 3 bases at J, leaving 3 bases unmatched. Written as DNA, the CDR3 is TGCAGTGCTAGGGGACAGGCAAAAGAGACCCAGTACTTC. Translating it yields CSARGQAKETQYF.

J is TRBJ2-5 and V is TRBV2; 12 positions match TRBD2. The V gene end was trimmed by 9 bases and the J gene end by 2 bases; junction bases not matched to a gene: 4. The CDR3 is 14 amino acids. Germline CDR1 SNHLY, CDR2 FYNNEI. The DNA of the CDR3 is TGTGCCAGAACCGGACTAGCGGGACAAGAGACCCAGTACTTC. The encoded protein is CARTGLAGQETQYF.

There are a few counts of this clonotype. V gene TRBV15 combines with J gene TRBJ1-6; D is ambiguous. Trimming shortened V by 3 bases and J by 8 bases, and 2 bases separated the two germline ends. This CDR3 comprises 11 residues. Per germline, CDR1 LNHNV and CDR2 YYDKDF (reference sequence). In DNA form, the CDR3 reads TGTGCCACCAGCAGGGATTCACCCCTCCACTTT. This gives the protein CATSRDSPLHF. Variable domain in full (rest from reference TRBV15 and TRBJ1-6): DAMVIQNPRYQVTQFGKPVTLSCSQTLNHNVMYWYQQKSSQAPKLLFHYYDKDFNNEADTPDNFQSRRPNTSFCFLDIRSPGLGDTAMYLCATSRDSPLHFGNGTRLTVT.

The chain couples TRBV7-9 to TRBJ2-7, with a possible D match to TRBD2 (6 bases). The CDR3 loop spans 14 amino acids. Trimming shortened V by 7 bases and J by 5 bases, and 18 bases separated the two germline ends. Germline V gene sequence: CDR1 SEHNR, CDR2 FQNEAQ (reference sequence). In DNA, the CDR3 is TGTGCCAGCACCCCTGAGTTGGGCGGGAACGAGCAGTACTTC. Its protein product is CASTPELGGNEQYF.

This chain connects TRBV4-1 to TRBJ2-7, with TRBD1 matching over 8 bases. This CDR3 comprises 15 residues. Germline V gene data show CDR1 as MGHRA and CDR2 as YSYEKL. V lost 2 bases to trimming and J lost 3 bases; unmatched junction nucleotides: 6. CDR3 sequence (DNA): TGCGCCAGCAGCCAATATGACGGACAGGGCTACGAGCAGTACTTC. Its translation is CASSQYDGQGYEQYF.

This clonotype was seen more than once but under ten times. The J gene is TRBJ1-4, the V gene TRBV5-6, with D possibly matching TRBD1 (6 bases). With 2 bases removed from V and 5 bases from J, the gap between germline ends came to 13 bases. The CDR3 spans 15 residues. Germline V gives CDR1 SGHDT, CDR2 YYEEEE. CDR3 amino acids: CASSLTYRVNEKLFF. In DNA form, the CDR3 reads TGTGCCAGCAGCTTAACCTACAGGGTCAATGAAAAACTGTTTTTT. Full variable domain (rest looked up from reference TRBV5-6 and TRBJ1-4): DAGVTQSPTHLIKTRGQQVTLRCSPKSGHDTVSWYQQALGQGPQFIFQYYEEEERQRGNFPDRFSGHQFPNYSSELNVNALLLGDSALYLCASSLTYRVNEKLFFGSGTQLSVL.

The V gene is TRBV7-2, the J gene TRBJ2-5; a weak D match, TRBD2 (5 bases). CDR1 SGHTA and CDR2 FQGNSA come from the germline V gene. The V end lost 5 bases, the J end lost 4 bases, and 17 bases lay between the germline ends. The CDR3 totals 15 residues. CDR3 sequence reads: CASSLQTAAGETQYF. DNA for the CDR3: TGTGCCAGCAGCCTTCAAACGGCGGCGGGAGAGACCCAGTACTTC.

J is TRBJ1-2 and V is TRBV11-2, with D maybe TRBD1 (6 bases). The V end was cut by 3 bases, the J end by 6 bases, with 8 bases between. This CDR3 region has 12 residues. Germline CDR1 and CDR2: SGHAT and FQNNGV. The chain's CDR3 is CASSFQGNGYTF. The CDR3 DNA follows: TGTGCCAGCAGCTTCCAGGGGAATGGCTACACCTTC. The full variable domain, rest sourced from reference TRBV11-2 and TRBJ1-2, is EAGVAQSPRYKIIEKRQSVAFWCNPISGHATLYWYQQILGQGPKLLIQFQNNGVVDDSQLPKDRFSAERLKGVDSTLKIQPAKLEDSAVYLCASSFQGNGYTFGSGTRLTVV.

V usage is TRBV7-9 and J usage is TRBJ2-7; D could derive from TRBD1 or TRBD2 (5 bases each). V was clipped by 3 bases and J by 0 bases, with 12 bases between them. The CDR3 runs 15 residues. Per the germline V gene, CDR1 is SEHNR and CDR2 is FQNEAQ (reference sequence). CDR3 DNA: TGTGCCAGCAGCTTGACGGTGGGGACCTCCTACGAGCAGTACTTC. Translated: CASSLTVGTSYEQYF.

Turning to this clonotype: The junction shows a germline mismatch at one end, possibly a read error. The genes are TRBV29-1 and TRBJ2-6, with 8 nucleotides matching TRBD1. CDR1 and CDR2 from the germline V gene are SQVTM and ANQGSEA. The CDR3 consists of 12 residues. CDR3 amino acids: CSVAQGAYVLTF. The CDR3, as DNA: TGCAGCGTGGCTCAGGGGGCCTACGTCCTGACTTTC.

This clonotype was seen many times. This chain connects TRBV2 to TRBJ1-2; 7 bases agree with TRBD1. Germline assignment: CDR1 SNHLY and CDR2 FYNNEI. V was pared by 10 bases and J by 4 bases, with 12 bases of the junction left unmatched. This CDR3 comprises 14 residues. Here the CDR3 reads CATKYRGQSYGYTF. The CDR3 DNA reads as TGTGCCACCAAATACAGGGGACAGAGCTATGGCTACACCTTC.

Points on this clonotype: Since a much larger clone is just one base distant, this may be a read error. The CDR3 loop is CASSSYPRTGRGSYEQYF. The CDR3 DNA reads as TGTGCCAGCAGCTCCTACCCCCGAACGGGCAGGGGTTCCTACGAGCAGTACTTC. The rearrangement uses TRBV7-2 and TRBJ2-7; possibly TRBD1 for D (6 bases). Germline V gene data show CDR1 as SGHTA and CDR2 as FQGNSA. V lost 4 bases and J 1 base, leaving 23 bases between the germline ends. The CDR3 sequence is 18 residues long.

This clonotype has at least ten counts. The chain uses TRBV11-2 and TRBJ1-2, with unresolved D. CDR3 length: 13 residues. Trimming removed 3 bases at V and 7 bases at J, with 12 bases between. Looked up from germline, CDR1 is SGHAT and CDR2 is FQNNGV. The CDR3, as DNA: TGTGCCAGCAGCTTTTGGGAAGGAAGTGGCTACACCTTC. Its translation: CASSFWEGSGYTF.

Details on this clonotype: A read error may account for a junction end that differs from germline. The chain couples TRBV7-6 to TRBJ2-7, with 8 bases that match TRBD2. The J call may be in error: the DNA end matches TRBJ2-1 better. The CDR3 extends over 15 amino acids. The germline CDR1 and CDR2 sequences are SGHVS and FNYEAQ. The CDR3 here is CASSESRGVNNEQFF. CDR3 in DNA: TGCGCCAGCAGTGAGTCGCGGGGGGTGAACAATGAGCAGTTCTTC.

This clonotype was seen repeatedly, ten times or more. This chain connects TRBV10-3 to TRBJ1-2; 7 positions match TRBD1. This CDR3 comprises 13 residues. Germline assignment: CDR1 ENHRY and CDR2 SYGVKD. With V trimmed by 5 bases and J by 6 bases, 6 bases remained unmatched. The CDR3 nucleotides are TGTGCCATCAGTTCTGGGCAGGGGGATGGCTACACCTTC. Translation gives CAISSGQGDGYTF.

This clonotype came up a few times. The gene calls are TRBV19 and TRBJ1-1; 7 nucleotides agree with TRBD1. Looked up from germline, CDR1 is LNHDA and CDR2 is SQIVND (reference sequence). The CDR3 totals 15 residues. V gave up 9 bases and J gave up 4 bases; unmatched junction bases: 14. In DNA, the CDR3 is TGTGCCAGCGGGGGCTACAGGGGCGAAGGCACTGAAGCTTTCTTT. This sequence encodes CASGGYRGEGTEAFF.

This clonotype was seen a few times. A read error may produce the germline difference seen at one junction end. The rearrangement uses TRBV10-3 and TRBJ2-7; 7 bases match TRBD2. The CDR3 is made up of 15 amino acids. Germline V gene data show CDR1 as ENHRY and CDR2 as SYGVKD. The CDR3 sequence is CASSYVGGGDYEQYF. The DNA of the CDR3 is TGTGCCAGCAGTTACGTCGGGGGAGGGGACTACGAGCAGTACTTC.

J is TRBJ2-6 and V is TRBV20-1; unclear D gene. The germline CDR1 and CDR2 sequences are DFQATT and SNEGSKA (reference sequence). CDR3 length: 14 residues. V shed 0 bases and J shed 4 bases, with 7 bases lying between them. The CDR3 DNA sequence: TGCAGTGCTAGAGATTCCCCCGGGGCCAACGTCCTGACTTTC. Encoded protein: CSARDSPGANVLTF.